The 31 T cell receptor beta chains listed next were all sequenced from one sample in a study of T cells in Graves' hyperthyroidism and ophthalmopathy. The source material, RNA transcripts, was used to amplify TCR beta CDR3 regions. The HTBI primer set served for first-round RT-PCR of the TCR CDR3. A single record per CDR3 protein comes from TCRdb applying MiXCR to the multiplex PCR reads. The table has approximately 370,000 distinct CDR3 sequences, about 18% seen once. Sequencing was carried out using blood. The receptor source for this set is a woman aged 30 to 39 with Graves' hyperthyroidism that later progressed to Graves' ophthalmopathy.

For this clonotype: A much larger clone sits a single nucleotide away, making a read error possible. The chain combines TRBV10-3 with TRBJ2-2; D tentatively fits TRBD1 or TRBD2 (6 bases each). CDR1 and CDR2 from the germline V gene are ENHRY and SYGVKD. This CDR3 is 13 amino acids long. V was trimmed by 5 bases and J by 4 bases, leaving 8 bases between them. CDR3 in amino acids: CAISKGGTGELFF. As DNA, the CDR3 is TGTGCCATCAGTAAGGGGGGCACCGGGGAGCTGTTTTTT.

The J gene is TRBJ2-1, the V gene TRBV5-4; a weak D match, TRBD2 (6 bases). The V end lost 5 bases, the J end lost 6 bases, and 18 bases lay between the germline ends. The germline V gene has CDR1 SGHNT and CDR2 YYREEE (reference sequence). This CDR3 is 15 amino acids long. The CDR3 spells CASSPGVSGVNEQFF. CDR3 DNA: TGTGCCAGCAGTCCGGGGGTTTCAGGCGTCAATGAGCAGTTCTTC.

This clonotype has at least ten counts. The rearrangement uses TRBV7-8 and TRBJ2-1; D not resolved. V was shortened by 5 bases and J by 1 base, with 15 bases between the two germline ends. This CDR3 contains 16 residues. CDR1 and CDR2 (germline): SGHVS, FQNEAQ. CDR3 in DNA: TGTGCCAGCAGCGAAGGCCAGTCCACTTCCTACAATGAGCAGTTCTTC. Translation gives CASSEGQSTSYNEQFF.

The chain uses TRBV6-1 and TRBJ2-3, with D perhaps given as TRBD1 or TRBD2 (6 bases each). The ends were cut back, 7 bases at V and 5 bases at J, with 19 bases in the middle. Germline CDR1 reads MNHNS; CDR2 reads SASEGT. The CDR3 is 15 residues long. DNA for the CDR3: TGTGCCAGCACCAATACGGGGGCCGGGAAAGATACGCAGTATTTT. It specifies CASTNTGAGKDTQYF.

The rearrangement joins TRBV10-3 to TRBJ1-5; 7 nucleotides line up with TRBD1. The CDR3 has 15 amino acids. Trimming took 3 bases from V and 7 from J; bases not matched to a gene: 9. Germline CDR1 and CDR2: ENHRY and SYGVKD. CDR3 amino acids: CAISESGGGDQPQHF. As DNA, the CDR3 is TGTGCCATCAGTGAATCAGGGGGAGGCGACCAGCCCCAGCATTTT.

The gene calls are TRBV27 and TRBJ2-2, with D possibly matching TRBD1 (6 bases). Trimming stripped 5 bases from V and 4 bases from J, with 11 bases between. CDR3 size: 14 residues. CDR1 is MNHEY, CDR2 SMNVEV, per germline (reference sequence). The CDR3, as DNA: TGTGCCAGCAGTCAGAACAGGGTCACCGGGGAGCTGTTTTTT. It is translated as CASSQNRVTGELFF.

The chain employs TRBV14 and TRBJ2-2; 10 bases align to TRBD1. The CDR3 has 16 residues. CDR1 and CDR2 (germline): SGHDN, FVKESK. Germline trimming cut 2 bases from V and 3 bases from J; bases unmatched to any gene: 3. CDR3 sequence: CASSQLGTGDTGELFF. The DNA of the CDR3 is TGTGCCAGCAGCCAACTGGGGACAGGGGACACCGGGGAGCTGTTTTTT. The full variable domain, rest sourced from reference TRBV14 and TRBJ2-2, is EAGVTQFPSHSVIEKGQTVTLRCDPISGHDNLYWYRRVMGKEIKFLLHFVKESKQDESGMPNNRFLAERTGGTYSTLKVQPAELEDSGVYFCASSQLGTGDTGELFFGEGSRLTVL.

This chain connects TRBV14 to TRBJ1-4; TRBD1 might be the D (6 bases). This CDR3 comprises 17 residues. The V and J ends lost 4 bases and 4 bases respectively, with 19 bases between them. Germline CDR1 SGHDN, CDR2 FVKESK. The CDR3 bases are TGTGCCAGCAGCCCCCCACAGGCAGGGGCGCATAATGAAAAACTGTTTTTT. Protein: CASSPPQAGAHNEKLFF.

This clonotype was seen at least ten times. This chain uses TRBV12-3 or TRBV12-4 with TRBJ2-1; D remains unclear. The CDR3 is 15 amino acids. The germline V and J ends were trimmed by 6 bases and 1 base, with 13 bases remaining between them. In nucleotides, the CDR3 is TGTGCCAGCAGCCGAGCTTGGGGTTCCTACAATGAGCAGTTCTTC. Translation: CASSRAWGSYNEQFF.

This clonotype showed up many times. The chain joins TRBV2 to TRBJ2-1; 11 nucleotides align to TRBD2. V lost 7 bases, J lost 2 bases, and 7 bases stayed unmatched. The CDR3 has 16 residues. Germline V gene lookup returns CDR1 SNHLY and CDR2 FYNNEI. CDR3 residues: CASNQIAGGTYNEQFF. The CDR3, as DNA: TGTGCCAGCAATCAAATAGCGGGGGGGACCTACAATGAGCAGTTCTTC.

This clonotype was seen at least ten times. The rearrangement uses TRBV3-1 and TRBJ1-1; D unclear. CDR1 is LGHDT, CDR2 YNNKEL, per germline (reference sequence). This CDR3 spans 15 amino acids. The germline V and J ends were trimmed by 0 bases and 5 bases, with 13 bases remaining between them. This CDR3 reads CASSQDQNTQTEAFF. The CDR3 DNA sequence: TGTGCCAGCAGCCAAGATCAGAACACACAGACTGAAGCTTTCTTT.

In its sample, this clonotype was seen many times. The chain couples TRBV28 to TRBJ1-5, with no clear D. Germline CDR1 MDHEN, CDR2 SYDVKM. Trimming stripped 5 bases from V and 2 bases from J, with 13 bases between. This CDR3 comprises 15 residues. The CDR3 DNA reads TGTGCCAGCAGTCAGCCGGGCCGCGGCAATCAGCCCCAGCATTTT. This codes for CASSQPGRGNQPQHF.

The V gene is TRBV19, the J gene TRBJ2-5; D possibly corresponds to TRBD2 (6 bases). The V end was cut by 6 bases, the J end by 2 bases, with 13 bases between. The CDR3 covers 14 residues. Germline assignment: CDR1 LNHDA and CDR2 SQIVND (reference sequence). CDR3 DNA sequence: TGTGCCAGTAGACCCGGGACTCAGCAAGAGACCCAGTACTTC. This gives the protein CASRPGTQQETQYF.

This clonotype appeared many times. The genes are TRBV6-2 or TRBV6-3 and TRBJ2-1, with D perhaps TRBD2 (6 bases). This CDR3 contains 14 residues. Germline V gene data show CDR1 as MNHEY and CDR2 as SVGEGT. V gave up 7 bases and J gave up 7 bases, with 17 bases separating them. In DNA, the CDR3 is TGTGCCAGCACCACGTTGGGACTTACTAATGAGCAGTTCTTC. This encodes CASTTLGLTNEQFF.

This clonotype has only a few counts. The chain carries TRBV18 and TRBJ2-1; 8 bases map to TRBD2. The junction had 9 bases not matched to a gene; V was cut back by 4 bases and J by 10 bases. The CDR3 contains 14 residues. The germline V gene encodes CDR1 KGHSH and CDR2 LQKENI. CDR3 coding DNA: TGTGCCAGCTCACGGGGGTCTCAGCGGGGGGAGCAGTTCTTC. Amino acid sequence: CASSRGSQRGEQFF.

In this sample, this clonotype turned up once. This chain joins TRBV12-5 and TRBJ1-3; perhaps TRBD1 as D (5 bases). CDR3 length equals 13 residues. Germline-derived CDR1 and CDR2 are LGHNT and FRNRAP. V was cut by 0 bases and J by 9 bases, with 9 bases left in between. CDR3 sequence (DNA): TGTGCTAGTGGTTTGGTACCTGGGGGCACCATATATTTT. Its translation: CASGLVPGGTIYF.

Ten or more counts support this clonotype. The V call is TRBV11-2, the J call TRBJ2-7; TRBD2 is a possible D gene (6 bases). This CDR3 is 14 amino acids long. Germline V gene data show CDR1 as SGHAT and CDR2 as FQNNGV. V gave up 0 bases and J gave up 7 bases, with 13 bases separating them. The CDR3 DNA reads TGTGCCAGCAGCTTAGAGGCGGGGCCGTATGAGCAGTACTTC. Protein product: CASSLEAGPYEQYF.

This clonotype was seen at least ten times. The V call is TRBV19, the J call TRBJ2-7, with D tentatively TRBD1 (5 bases). Germline lookup yields CDR1 LNHDA and CDR2 SQIVND (reference sequence). The V end lost 6 bases, the J end lost 4 bases, and 16 bases lay between the germline ends. This CDR3 is built from 14 residues. The CDR3 spells CASSSPGPDYEQYF. The CDR3 bases are TGTGCCAGTAGCTCTCCAGGGCCTGATTACGAGCAGTACTTC.

Many counts were recorded for this clonotype. This chain uses TRBV11-2 with TRBJ2-1, with a tentative D call TRBD2 (5 bases). CDR1 is SGHAT, CDR2 FQNNGV, per germline. This CDR3 has 16 amino acids. The germline V and J ends were trimmed by 4 bases and 2 bases, with 15 bases remaining between them. CDR3 sequence reads: CASSSPLREPYNEQFF. In nucleotides, the CDR3 is TGTGCCAGCAGCTCCCCCCTGAGGGAACCCTACAATGAGCAGTTCTTC.

This clonotype was counted only a few times. The chain recombines TRBV7-8 with TRBJ1-5, with 8 bases identical to TRBD1. Losses at the gene ends were 1 base for V and 2 bases for J; bases not matched to a gene: 7. The CDR3 is made up of 17 amino acids. CDR1 is SGHVS, CDR2 FQNEAQ, per germline. In DNA, the CDR3 is TGTGCCAGCAGCTTAGGGACAGGGCTGTATGGCAATCAGCCCCAGCATTTT. Residues: CASSLGTGLYGNQPQHF.

This clonotype was detected ten times or more. The J gene is TRBJ2-7, the V gene TRBV27, with D unclear. The CDR3 has 14 residues. The ends were cut back, 6 bases at V and 0 bases at J, with 12 bases in the middle. Germline V gene lookup returns CDR1 MNHEY and CDR2 SMNVEV (reference sequence). DNA for the CDR3: TGTGCCAGCAGAAGTAGAGGTTTCTCCTACGAGCAGTACTTC. It is translated as CASRSRGFSYEQYF.

In regard to this clonotype: One base away lies a much larger clone, so this may be a sequencing read error. It is likely a read error, because the conserved phenylalanine at the end of the CDR3 is missing. The gene calls are TRBV7-6 and TRBJ2-5; D remains ambiguous. This CDR3 has 12 residues. Germline assignment: CDR1 SGHVS and CDR2 FNYEAQ. Trimming stripped 4 bases from V and 2 bases from J, with 5 bases between. The CDR3 is CASSSEQETQYL. The CDR3 DNA is TGTGCCAGCAGCTCCGAGCAAGAGACCCAGTACCTC.

At least ten counts were recorded for this clonotype. The chain uses TRBV15 and TRBJ1-5; D uncertain. The germline CDR1 and CDR2 sequences are LNHNV and YYDKDF (reference sequence). The V end lost 3 bases, the J end lost 5 bases, and 11 bases lay between the germline ends. The CDR3 consists of 14 residues. The chain's CDR3 is CATSRAAEHQPQHF. Written as DNA, the CDR3 is TGTGCCACCAGCAGGGCAGCCGAGCATCAGCCCCAGCATTTT.

This clonotype occurred many times. The genes are TRBV7-2 and TRBJ2-1; the D is unclear. The CDR3 length is 14 residues. Trimming left V 3 bases short and J 6 bases short, with 12 bases between. Germline-derived CDR1 and CDR2 are SGHTA and FQGNSA. CDR3 bases: TGTGCCAGCAGCTTCTCTCTTGGGCTCAATGAGCAGTTCTTC. This encodes CASSFSLGLNEQFF.

The chain couples TRBV28 to TRBJ2-7; TRBD2 aligns across 13 bases. The CDR3 is 14 amino acids. Germline lookup yields CDR1 MDHEN and CDR2 SYDVKM. Trimming cost V 6 bases and J 5 bases; bases outside gene matches: 4. Written as DNA, the CDR3 is TGTGCCAGCAGACTAGCGGGGGGGATACACGAGCAGTACTTC. Amino acids: CASRLAGGIHEQYF.

This clonotype occurred a few times. The rearrangement links TRBV9 to TRBJ2-1, with 14 bases that match TRBD2. V gave up 6 bases and J gave up 8 bases; unmatched junction bases: 7. Per germline, CDR1 SGDLS and CDR2 YYNGEE. There are 15 residues in the CDR3. DNA for the CDR3: TGTGCCAGCACCCAGGGACTAGCGGGAGTGGATGAGCAGTTCTTC. Translated: CASTQGLAGVDEQFF.

This clonotype was observed many times. The genes are TRBV5-1 and TRBJ2-3; a weak D match, TRBD2 (5 bases). Germline V gives CDR1 SGHRS, CDR2 YFSETQ. CDR3 length equals 16 residues. V was pared by 3 bases and J by 0 bases, with 14 bases between. The CDR3 nucleotides are TGCGCCAGCAGCTCCCTTTTCACGGGGAGCACAGATACGCAGTATTTT. It is translated as CASSSLFTGSTDTQYF.

The table lists this clonotype with many counts. This sequence joins TRBV7-6 and TRBJ2-1; 12 positions match TRBD1. This CDR3 comprises 17 residues. Germline CDR1 reads SGHVS; CDR2 reads FNYEAQ. Trimming at V came to 5 bases and at J to 4 bases, leaving 9 bases not matched to a gene. Written as DNA, the CDR3 is TGTGCCAGCAGCGGACCTGGGACAGGGGGCTTGTACAATGAGCAGTTCTTC. Its protein is CASSGPGTGGLYNEQFF.

The chain links TRBV12-3 or TRBV12-4 to TRBJ1-2; the D gene is possibly TRBD1 (5 bases). Trimming removed 5 bases at V and 4 bases at J, with 14 bases between. This CDR3 comprises 14 residues. CDR3 in amino acids: CASSRDEGIYGYTF. For the CDR3, the DNA is TGTGCCAGCAGTCGGGACGAGGGGATCTATGGCTACACCTTC.

The sample holds many counts of this clonotype. The rearrangement joins TRBV12-3 or TRBV12-4 to TRBJ2-1; 11 bases are a match to TRBD2. V lost 5 bases, J lost 4 bases, and 7 bases stayed unmatched. This CDR3 comprises 16 residues. In DNA, the CDR3 is TGTGCCAGCAGTCGACGACTAGCGGGGAGATACAATGAGCAGTTCTTC. Translation: CASSRRLAGRYNEQFF.

This clonotype turned up a few times. The rearrangement uses TRBV20-1 and TRBJ2-5; no clear D. Trimming removed 5 bases at V and 0 bases at J, with 4 bases between. CDR1 is DFQATT, CDR2 SNEGSKA, per germline (reference sequence). CDR3 length equals 11 residues. CDR3 in amino acids: CSAHDQETQYF. In nucleotides, the CDR3 is TGCAGTGCTCACGACCAAGAGACCCAGTACTTC.